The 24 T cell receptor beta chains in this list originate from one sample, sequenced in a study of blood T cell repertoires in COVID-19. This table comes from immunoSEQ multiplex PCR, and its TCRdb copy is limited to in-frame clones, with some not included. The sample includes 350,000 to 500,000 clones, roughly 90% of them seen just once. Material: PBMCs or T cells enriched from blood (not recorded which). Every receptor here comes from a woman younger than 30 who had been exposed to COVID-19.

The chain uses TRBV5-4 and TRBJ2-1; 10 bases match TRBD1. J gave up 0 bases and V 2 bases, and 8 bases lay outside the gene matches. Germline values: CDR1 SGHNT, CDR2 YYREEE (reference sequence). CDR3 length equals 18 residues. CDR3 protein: CASSFRQGARLSYNEQFF. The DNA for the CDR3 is TGTGCCAGCAGCTTTCGACAGGGGGCGCGTCTCTCCTACAATGAGCAGTTCTTC.

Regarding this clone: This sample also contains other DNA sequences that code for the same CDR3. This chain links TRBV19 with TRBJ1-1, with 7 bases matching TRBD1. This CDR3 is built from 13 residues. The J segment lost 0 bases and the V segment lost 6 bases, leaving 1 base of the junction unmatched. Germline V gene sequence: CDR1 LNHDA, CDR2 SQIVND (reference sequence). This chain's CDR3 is CASRGQLNTEAFF. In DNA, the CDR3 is TGTGCCAGTAGGGGACAGCTGAACACTGAAGCTTTCTTT.

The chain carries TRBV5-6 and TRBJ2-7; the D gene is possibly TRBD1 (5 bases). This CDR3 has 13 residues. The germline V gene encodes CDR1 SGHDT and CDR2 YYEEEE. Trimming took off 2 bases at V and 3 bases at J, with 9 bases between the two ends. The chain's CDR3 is CASSFDRHYEQYF. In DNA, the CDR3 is TGTGCCAGCAGCTTTGACAGACACTACGAGCAGTACTTC. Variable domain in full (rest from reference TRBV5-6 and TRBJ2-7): DAGVTQSPTHLIKTRGQQVTLRCSPKSGHDTVSWYQQALGQGPQFIFQYYEEEERQRGNFPDRFSGHQFPNYSSELNVNALLLGDSALYLCASSFDRHYEQYFGPGTRLTVT.

The CDR3 DNA reads as TGCAGCGTGATAACGGTTACTGAAGCTTTCTTT. It encodes CSVITVTEAFF. The chain recombines TRBV20-1 with TRBJ1-1; no firm D call. Germline values: CDR1 DFQATT, CDR2 SNEGSKA (reference sequence). The CDR3 runs 11 residues.

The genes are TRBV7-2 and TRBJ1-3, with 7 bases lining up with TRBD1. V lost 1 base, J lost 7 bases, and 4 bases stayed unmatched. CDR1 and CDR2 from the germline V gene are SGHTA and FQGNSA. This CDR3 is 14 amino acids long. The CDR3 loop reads CASSLEGGDNTIYF. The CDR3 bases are TGTGCCAGCAGCTTAGAAGGGGGCGATAACACCATATATTTT.

CDR3 sequence (DNA): TGTGCCAGCAGTTTCTTAGCACAAGATACGCAGTATTTT. Protein: CASSFLAQDTQYF. V usage is TRBV12-3 or TRBV12-4 and J usage is TRBJ2-3; D not certain. The ends were cut back, 3 bases at V and 5 bases at J, with 9 bases in the middle. The CDR3 covers 13 residues.

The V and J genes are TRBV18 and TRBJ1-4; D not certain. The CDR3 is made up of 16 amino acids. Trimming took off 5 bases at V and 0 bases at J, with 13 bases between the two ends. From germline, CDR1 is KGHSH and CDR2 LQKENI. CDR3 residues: CASSSLTGSTNEKLFF. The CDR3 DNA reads TGTGCCAGCTCATCACTAACGGGATCAACTAATGAAAAACTGTTTTTT.

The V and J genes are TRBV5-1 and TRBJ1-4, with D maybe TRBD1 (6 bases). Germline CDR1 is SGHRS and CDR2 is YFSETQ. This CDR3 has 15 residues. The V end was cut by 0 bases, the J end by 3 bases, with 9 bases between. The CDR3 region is CASSLDRDANEKLFF. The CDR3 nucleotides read TGCGCCAGCAGCTTGGACAGGGATGCTAATGAAAAACTGTTTTTT.

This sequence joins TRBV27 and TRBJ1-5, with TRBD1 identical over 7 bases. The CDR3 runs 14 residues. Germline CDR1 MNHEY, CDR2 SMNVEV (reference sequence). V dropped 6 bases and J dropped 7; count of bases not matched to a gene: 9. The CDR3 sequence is CASRLSGGGQPQHF. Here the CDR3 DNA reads TGTGCCAGCAGACTCTCAGGGGGAGGCCAGCCCCAGCATTTT.

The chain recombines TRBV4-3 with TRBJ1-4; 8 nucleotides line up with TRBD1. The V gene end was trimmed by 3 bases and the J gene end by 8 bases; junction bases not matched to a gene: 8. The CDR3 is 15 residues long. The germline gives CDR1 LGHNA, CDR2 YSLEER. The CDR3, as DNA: TGCGCCAGCAGCCAGACACAGGGGGAGGGAGAAAAACTGTTTTTT. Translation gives CASSQTQGEGEKLFF.

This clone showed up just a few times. CDR3 DNA sequence: TGCGCCAGCAGTACTGGACTAGCGAACACCGGGGAGCTGTTTTTT. Amino acid sequence: CASSTGLANTGELFF. The chain recombines TRBV5-1 with TRBJ2-2; 7 bases align to TRBD2. The CDR3 sequence is 15 residues long. With 5 bases clipped from V and 0 bases from J, the junction kept 4 bases outside the gene matches. CDR1 is SGHRS and CDR2 is YFSETQ in the germline V gene.

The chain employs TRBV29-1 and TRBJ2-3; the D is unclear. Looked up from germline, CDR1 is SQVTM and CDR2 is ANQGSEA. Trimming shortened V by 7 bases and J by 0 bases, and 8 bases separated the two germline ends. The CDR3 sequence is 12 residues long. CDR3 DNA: TGCAGCGAGCTACAGAGCACAGATACGCAGTATTTT. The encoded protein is CSELQSTDTQYF.

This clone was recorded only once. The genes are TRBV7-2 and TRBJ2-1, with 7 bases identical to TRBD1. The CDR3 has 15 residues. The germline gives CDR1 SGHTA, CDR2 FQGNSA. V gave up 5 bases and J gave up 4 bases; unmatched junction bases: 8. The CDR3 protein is CASSRTGTAYNEQFF. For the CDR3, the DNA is TGTGCCAGCAGCCGGACCGGGACAGCTTACAATGAGCAGTTCTTC. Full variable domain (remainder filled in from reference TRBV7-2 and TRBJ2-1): GAGVSQSPSNKVTEKGKDVELRCDPISGHTALYWYRQSLGQGLEFLIYFQGNSAPDKSGLPSDRFSAERTGGSVSTLTIQRTQQEDSAVYLCASSRTGTAYNEQFFGPGTRLTVL.

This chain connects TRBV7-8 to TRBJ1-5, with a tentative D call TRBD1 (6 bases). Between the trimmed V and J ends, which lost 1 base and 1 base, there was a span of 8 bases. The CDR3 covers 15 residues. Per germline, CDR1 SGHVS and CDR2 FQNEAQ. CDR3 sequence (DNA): TGTGCCAGCAGCTTAGGAGGGGGAAGCAATCAGCCCCAGCATTTT. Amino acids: CASSLGGGSNQPQHF.

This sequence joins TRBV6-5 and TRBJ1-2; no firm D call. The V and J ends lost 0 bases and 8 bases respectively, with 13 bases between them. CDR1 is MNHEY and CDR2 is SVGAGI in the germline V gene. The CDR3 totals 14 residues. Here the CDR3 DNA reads TGTGCCAGCAGTTACTCGAGGGAAATACGCGGCTACACCTTC. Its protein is CASSYSREIRGYTF.

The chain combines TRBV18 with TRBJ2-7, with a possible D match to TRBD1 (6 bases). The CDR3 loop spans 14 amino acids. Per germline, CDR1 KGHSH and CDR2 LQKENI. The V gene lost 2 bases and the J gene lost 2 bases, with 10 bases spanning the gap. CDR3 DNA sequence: TGTGCCAGCTCACCAAGGGACAACACCTACGAGCAGTACTTC. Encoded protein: CASSPRDNTYEQYF.

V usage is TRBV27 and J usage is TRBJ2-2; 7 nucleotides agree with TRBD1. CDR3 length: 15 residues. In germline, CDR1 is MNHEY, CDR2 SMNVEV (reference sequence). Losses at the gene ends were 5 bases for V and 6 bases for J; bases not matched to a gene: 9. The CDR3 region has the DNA TGTGCCAGCAGTGCGACAGGGAGTTGGGCCGGGGAGCTGTTTTTT. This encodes CASSATGSWAGELFF.

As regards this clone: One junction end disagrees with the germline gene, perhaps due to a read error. The CDR3 region has the DNA TGTGTCAGTCGGGGAGACAGGGGGCGGGGTACTGAAGCTTTCTTT. This encodes CVSRGDRGRGTEAFF. This chain joins TRBV19 and TRBJ1-1, with 10 positions matching TRBD1. CDR1 and CDR2 from the germline V gene are LNHDA and SQIVND (reference sequence). The CDR3 totals 15 residues. The full variable domain, completed using reference TRBV19 and TRBJ1-1, is DGGITQSPKYLFRKEGQNVTLSCEQNLNHDAMYWYRQDPGQGLRLIYYSQIVNDFQKGDIAEGYSVSREKKESFPLTVTSAQKNPTAFYLCVSRGDRGRGTEAFFGQGTRLTVV.

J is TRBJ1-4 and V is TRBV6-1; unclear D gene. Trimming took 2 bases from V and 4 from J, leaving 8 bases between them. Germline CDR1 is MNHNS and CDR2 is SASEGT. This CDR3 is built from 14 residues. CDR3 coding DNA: TGTGCCAGCAGTGAACTACAGCTTAATGAAAAACTGTTTTTT. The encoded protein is CASSELQLNEKLFF.

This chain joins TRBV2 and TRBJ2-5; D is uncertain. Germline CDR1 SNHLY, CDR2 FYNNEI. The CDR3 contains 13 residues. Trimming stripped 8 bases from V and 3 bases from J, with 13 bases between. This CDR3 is CASETRFEETQYF. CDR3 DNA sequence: TGTGCCAGCGAGACGAGGTTCGAAGAGACCCAGTACTTC. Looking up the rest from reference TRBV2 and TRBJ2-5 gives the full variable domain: EPEVTQTPSHQVTQMGQEVILRCVPISNHLYFYWYRQILGQKVEFLVSFYNNEISEKSEIFDDQFSVERPDGSNFTLKIRSTKLEDSAMYFCASETRFEETQYFGPGTRLLVL.

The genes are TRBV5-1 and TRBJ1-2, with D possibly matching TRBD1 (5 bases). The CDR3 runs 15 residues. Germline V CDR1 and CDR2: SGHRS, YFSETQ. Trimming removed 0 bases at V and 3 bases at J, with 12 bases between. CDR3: CASSLERGLHYGYTF. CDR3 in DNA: TGCGCCAGCAGCTTGGAGAGGGGACTTCACTATGGCTACACCTTC.

The CDR3 DNA is TGTGCCAGCAGTGAAGGGACTAGACCCGGGGAGCTGTTTTTT. Encoded protein: CASSEGTRPGELFF. The chain carries TRBV28 and TRBJ2-2, with 8 nucleotides matching TRBD2. Per germline, CDR1 MDHEN and CDR2 SYDVKM. The CDR3 contains 14 residues. Unmatched junction bases numbered 5, after V lost 5 bases and J lost 6 bases.

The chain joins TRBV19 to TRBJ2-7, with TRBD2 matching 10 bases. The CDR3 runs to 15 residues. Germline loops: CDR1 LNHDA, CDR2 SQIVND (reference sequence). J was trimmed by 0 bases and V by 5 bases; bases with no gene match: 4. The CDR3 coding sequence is TGTGCCAGTAGTGGGGGGACTAGCGCCTCCTACGAGCAGTACTTC. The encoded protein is CASSGGTSASYEQYF.

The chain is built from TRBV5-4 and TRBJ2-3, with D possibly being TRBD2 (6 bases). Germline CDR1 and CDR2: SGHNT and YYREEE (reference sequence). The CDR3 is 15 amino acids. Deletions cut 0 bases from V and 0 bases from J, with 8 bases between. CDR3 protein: CASSLASGSTDTQYF. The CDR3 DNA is TGTGCCAGCAGCTTGGCAAGCGGGAGCACAGATACGCAGTATTTT.